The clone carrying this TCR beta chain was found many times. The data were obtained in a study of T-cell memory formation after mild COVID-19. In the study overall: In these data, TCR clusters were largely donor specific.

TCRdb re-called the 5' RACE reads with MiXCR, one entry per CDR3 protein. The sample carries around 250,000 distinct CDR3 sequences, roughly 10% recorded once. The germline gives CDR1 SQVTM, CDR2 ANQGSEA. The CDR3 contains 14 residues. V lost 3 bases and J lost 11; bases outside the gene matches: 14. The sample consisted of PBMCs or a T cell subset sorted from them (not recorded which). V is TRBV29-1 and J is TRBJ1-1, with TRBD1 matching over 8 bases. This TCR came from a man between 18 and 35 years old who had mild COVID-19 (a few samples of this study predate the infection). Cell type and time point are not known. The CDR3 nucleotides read TGCAGCGTTGAGCACGGGACAGGAAACATTTTGGCTTTCTTT. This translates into CSVEHGTGNILAFF.